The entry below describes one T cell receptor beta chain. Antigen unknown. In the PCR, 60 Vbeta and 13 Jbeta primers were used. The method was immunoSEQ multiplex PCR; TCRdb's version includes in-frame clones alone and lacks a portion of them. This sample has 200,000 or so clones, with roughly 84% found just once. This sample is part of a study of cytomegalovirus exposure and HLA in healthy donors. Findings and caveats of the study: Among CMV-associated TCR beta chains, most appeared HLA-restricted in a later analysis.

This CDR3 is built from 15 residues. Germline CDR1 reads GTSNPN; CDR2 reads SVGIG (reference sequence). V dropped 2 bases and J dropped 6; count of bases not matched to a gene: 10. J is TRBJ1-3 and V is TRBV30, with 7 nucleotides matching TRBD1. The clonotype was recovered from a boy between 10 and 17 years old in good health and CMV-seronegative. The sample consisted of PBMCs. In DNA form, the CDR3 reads TGTGCCTGGAGTCTAACCGGGACAGAATTAAACACCATATATTTT. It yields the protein CAWSLTGTELNTIYF.